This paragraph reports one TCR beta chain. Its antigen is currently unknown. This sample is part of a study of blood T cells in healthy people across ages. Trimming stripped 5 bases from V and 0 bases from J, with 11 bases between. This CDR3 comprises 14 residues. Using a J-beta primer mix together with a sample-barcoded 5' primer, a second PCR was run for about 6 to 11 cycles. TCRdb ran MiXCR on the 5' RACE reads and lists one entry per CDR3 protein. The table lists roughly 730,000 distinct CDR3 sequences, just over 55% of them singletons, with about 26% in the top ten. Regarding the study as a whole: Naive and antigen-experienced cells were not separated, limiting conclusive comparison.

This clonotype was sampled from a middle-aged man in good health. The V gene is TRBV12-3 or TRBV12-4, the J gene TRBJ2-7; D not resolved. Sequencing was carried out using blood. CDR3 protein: CASSPTDRSYEQYF. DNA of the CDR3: TGTGCCAGCAGTCCGACGGACCGCTCCTACGAGCAGTACTTC.